Below, one T cell receptor (beta chain) is given with its context. All recovered Cohort 3 donors got two negative PCRs, got clearance, or saw symptom resolution. The entry originates in a study of blood T cell repertoires in COVID-19. Study at large: COVID-19 samples from acute and convalescent phases originated in the United States, Italy and Spain. From T cells, B-cell-depleted T cells, or PBMCs came the material, which was cDNA or gDNA.

CDR3 length: 16 amino acids. The V gene's germline CDR1 is ENHRY and CDR2 SYGVKD. J lost 0 bases, V lost 8 bases, and 7 bases had no gene match. Assay: immunoSEQ multiplex PCR; the TCRdb copy retains only in-frame clones and omits some. The data show approximately 170,000 clones, with 88% seen just once and around 9.5% held by the top ten. The material sequenced was PBMCs or T cells enriched from blood (not recorded which). This rearrangement joins TRBV10-3 to TRBJ1-1; 12 nucleotides align to TRBD1. This TCR derives from a woman aged 18-30 years who had recovered from COVID-19. The DNA of the CDR3 is TGTGCCATCTGCGACCGGGACAGGGGGCTGAACACTGAAGCTTTCTTT. Protein product: CAICDRDRGLNTEAFF.